The 17 T cell receptor beta chains listed next were all sequenced from one sample in a study of shared clonotypes between healthy human individuals. Sequencing was performed with immunoSEQ multiplex PCR; in TCRdb, only in-frame clones are kept and a portion is missing. The table shows about half a million clones, with less than 85% occurring only once. Sequenced input: PBMCs. The receptors stem from a woman aged 40-49 years in good health. Some clones in this sample may be carry-over from other donors' samples.

The chain joins TRBV28 to TRBJ2-4; 9 positions match TRBD1. The CDR3 is 12 amino acids. Germline V lookup: CDR1 MDHEN, CDR2 SYDVKM. The V and J ends lost 7 bases and 6 bases, in that order; junction bases with no gene match: 1. This CDR3 is CASKDRGNIQYF. The CDR3 DNA reads TGTGCCAGCAAGGACAGGGGAAACATTCAGTACTTC.

J is TRBJ2-7 and V is TRBV11-1; weak D call: TRBD1 (6 bases). Germline values: CDR1 SGHAT, CDR2 FQDESV (reference sequence). Between the trimmed V and J ends, which lost 5 bases and 5 bases, there was a span of 10 bases. CDR3 length equals 12 residues. CDR3: CASSANRDEQYF. The CDR3 DNA sequence: TGTGCCAGCAGCGCCAACAGGGACGAGCAGTACTTC.

The chain uses TRBV4-3 and TRBJ1-2; D might be TRBD1 (5 bases). Germline V CDR1 and CDR2: LGHNA, YSLEER. V was clipped by 4 bases and J by 8 bases, with 17 bases between them. The CDR3 runs 14 residues. This CDR3 reads CASSLTLTEGGYTF. CDR3 sequence (DNA): TGCGCCAGCAGCCTAACCTTAACGGAGGGGGGCTACACCTTC.

This chain connects TRBV10-3 to TRBJ2-7, with D possibly TRBD2 on 6 matching bases. The CDR3 length is 14 residues. V dropped 6 bases and J dropped 0 bases, with 12 bases sitting between them. Germline CDR1 is ENHRY and CDR2 is SYGVKD. CDR3 bases: TGTGCCATCAGCGGGACGGGAGTCTCCTACGAGCAGTACTTC. As protein: CAISGTGVSYEQYF.

The chain combines TRBV7-9 with TRBJ2-7; a weak D match, TRBD1 (6 bases). Germline-derived CDR1 and CDR2 are SEHNR and FQNEAQ (reference sequence). This CDR3 region has 14 residues. Trimming removed 1 base at V and 2 bases at J, with 9 bases between. The CDR3 nucleotides are TGTGCCAGCAGCTTAGAGGGGGACGCCTACGAGCAGTACTTC. Translation gives CASSLEGDAYEQYF.

The chain joins TRBV10-3 to TRBJ2-7; maybe TRBD2 (5 bases). Germline assignment: CDR1 ENHRY and CDR2 SYGVKD. This CDR3 contains 15 residues. V was shortened by 4 bases and J by 2 bases, with 15 bases between the two germline ends. The CDR3 loop reads CAISGTGLAAYEQYF. DNA of the CDR3: TGTGCCATCAGTGGGACGGGATTGGCGGCCTACGAGCAGTACTTC.

J is TRBJ2-3 and V is TRBV7-3; 10 bases match TRBD2. This CDR3 has 16 residues. CDR1 is SGHTA and CDR2 is FQGTGA in the germline V gene. V shed 2 bases, J shed 3 bases, and the junction held 5 bases outside the gene matches. The CDR3 bases are TGTGCCAGCAGCTTACTAGCGGGAGTCGGTACAGATACGCAGTATTTT. Translating it yields CASSLLAGVGTDTQYF. The complete variable domain, with remaining parts taken from reference TRBV7-3 and TRBJ2-3, reads GAGVSQTPSNKVTEKGKYVELRCDPISGHTALYWYRQSLGQGPEFLIYFQGTGAADDSGLPNDRFFAVRPEGSVSTLKIQRTERGDSAVYLCASSLLAGVGTDTQYFGPGTRLTVL.

The rearrangement links TRBV5-1 to TRBJ1-1; possibly TRBD1 for D (5 bases). This CDR3 has 14 residues. Trimming stripped 1 base from V and 5 bases from J, with 12 bases between. CDR1 SGHRS and CDR2 YFSETQ come from the germline V gene. CDR3 bases: TGCGCCAGCAGCTTGTTGGGGGTCGGAACTGAAGCTTTCTTT. Its protein product is CASSLLGVGTEAFF.

V is TRBV6-1 and J is TRBJ2-6; 8 bases match TRBD1. V was clipped by 11 bases and J by 1 base; unmatched bases: 7. The length of the CDR3 is 15 residues. CDR1 MNHNS and CDR2 SASEGT come from the germline V gene. The CDR3 here is CAGTGGGSGANVLTF. CDR3 nucleotide sequence: TGTGCCGGAACAGGGGGTGGGTCTGGGGCCAACGTCCTGACTTTC.

In this sample, this clone turned up a few times. The chain joins TRBV27 to TRBJ2-2; 10 positions agree with TRBD1. With 6 bases clipped from V and 6 bases from J, the junction kept 7 bases outside the gene matches. The CDR3 sequence is 15 residues long. Germline-derived CDR1 and CDR2 are MNHEY and SMNVEV (reference sequence). The CDR3 protein is CASRQTGGAAGELFF. CDR3 DNA sequence: TGTGCCAGCAGGCAGACAGGGGGCGCGGCCGGGGAGCTGTTTTTT.

This clone was seen once. Here the CDR3 DNA reads TGTGCCAGCAGCTTGGACAGGGTTGAAAACATTCAGTACTTC. This translates into CASSLDRVENIQYF. The chain is built from TRBV5-4 and TRBJ2-4; perhaps TRBD1 as D (6 bases). Germline CDR1 is SGHNT and CDR2 is YYREEE (reference sequence). V shed 0 bases and J shed 5 bases, with 9 bases lying between them. This CDR3 has 14 residues.

The chain recombines TRBV7-9 with TRBJ2-5; weak D call: TRBD1 (5 bases). V lost 1 base to trimming and J lost 2 bases, with 14 bases between them. This CDR3 has 16 residues. CDR1 SEHNR and CDR2 FQNEAQ come from the germline V gene (reference sequence). The CDR3 region has the DNA TGTGCCAGCAGCTTAGGTCGCTCGACAGTTCAAGAGACCCAGTACTTC. It encodes CASSLGRSTVQETQYF. Together with reference TRBV7-9 and TRBJ2-5, the CDR3 gives the full variable domain: DTGVSQNPRHKITKRGQNVTFRCDPISEHNRLYWYRQTLGQGPEFLTYFQNEAQLEKSRLLSDRFSAERPKGSFSTLEIQRTEQGDSAMYLCASSLGRSTVQETQYFGPGTRLLVL.

V usage is TRBV28 and J usage is TRBJ1-5; perhaps TRBD1 as D (6 bases). Trimming stripped 1 base from V and 9 bases from J, with 13 bases between. Germline V CDR1 and CDR2: MDHEN, SYDVKM. The CDR3 contains 14 residues. The CDR3 here is CASSLLGGRGPQHF. CDR3 bases: TGTGCCAGCAGTTTATTAGGGGGGCGCGGGCCCCAGCATTTT.

The rearrangement joins TRBV5-4 to TRBJ2-3; D is uncertain. This CDR3 contains 13 residues. CDR1 and CDR2 (germline): SGHNT, YYREEE (reference sequence). V lost 3 bases and J lost 0, with 5 bases in between. The CDR3: CASSSESTDTQYF. CDR3 DNA sequence: TGTGCCAGCAGCTCAGAAAGCACAGATACGCAGTATTTT.

V and J are TRBV10-3 and TRBJ2-1, with D perhaps TRBD2 (5 bases). The CDR3 runs 15 residues. V lost 0 bases and J 6 bases, leaving 12 bases between the germline ends. CDR1 and CDR2 from the germline V gene are ENHRY and SYGVKD. CDR3 DNA: TGTGCCATCAGTGAGTCTACGGGAAACTCCAATGAGCAGTTCTTC. This sequence encodes CAISESTGNSNEQFF.

This chain connects TRBV10-3 to TRBJ2-7, with 13 bases identical to TRBD2. There are 18 residues in the CDR3. The germline CDR1 and CDR2 sequences are ENHRY and SYGVKD. The trim removed 2 bases at V and 6 bases at J, leaving 13 bases unmatched. CDR3 coding DNA: TGTGCCATCAGTGAGCCTCGGACTAGCGGGAGTCTTCGGGTCGAGCAGTACTTC. It specifies CAISEPRTSGSLRVEQYF.

This clone was seen only a few times. Other DNA sequences in this sample translate to the same CDR3. V and J are TRBV28 and TRBJ2-4; 8 bases agree with TRBD2. In germline, CDR1 is MDHEN, CDR2 SYDVKM. The CDR3 has 15 amino acids. The V segment lost 6 bases and the J segment 3 bases; nucleotides outside the gene matches: 7. The CDR3 loop reads CASSSSGTGKNIQYF. In nucleotides, the CDR3 is TGTGCCAGCAGCAGTAGCGGGACGGGCAAAAACATTCAGTACTTC.